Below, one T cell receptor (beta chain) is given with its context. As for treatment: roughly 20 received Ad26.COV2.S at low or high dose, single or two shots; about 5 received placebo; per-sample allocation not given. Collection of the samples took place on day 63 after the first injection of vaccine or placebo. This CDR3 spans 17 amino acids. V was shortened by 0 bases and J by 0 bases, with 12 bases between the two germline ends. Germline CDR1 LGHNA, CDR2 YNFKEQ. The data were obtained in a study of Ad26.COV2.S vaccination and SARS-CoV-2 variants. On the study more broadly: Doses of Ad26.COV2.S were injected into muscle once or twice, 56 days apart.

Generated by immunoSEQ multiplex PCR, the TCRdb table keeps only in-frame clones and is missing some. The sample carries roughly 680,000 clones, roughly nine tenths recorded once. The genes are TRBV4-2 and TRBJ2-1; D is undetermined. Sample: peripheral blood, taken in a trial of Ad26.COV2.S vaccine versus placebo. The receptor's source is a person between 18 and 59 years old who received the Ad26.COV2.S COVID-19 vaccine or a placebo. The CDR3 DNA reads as TGTGCCAGCAGCCAAGAGGGCCAGGCGAGCTCCTACAATGAGCAGTTCTTC. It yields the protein CASSQEGQASSYNEQFF.